The source of this T cell receptor beta chain is a study of control samples from healthy donors and cancer patients. The table came from immunoSEQ multiplex PCR; TCRdb's copy has only in-frame clones and leaves some out. The sample holds around 130,000 clones, more than 85% seen once. The receptor was isolated from a man aged 45-60 years with head and neck cancer. Source material: PBMCs.

The DNA for the CDR3 is TGTGCCAGTAGTCCCTCAGGGAAGAGAGCTTTCTTT. This codes for CASSPSGKRAFF. The V gene is TRBV19, the J gene TRBJ1-1; D may be TRBD1 (5 bases). V lost 5 bases to trimming and J lost 10 bases, with 14 bases between them. Germline CDR1 LNHDA, CDR2 SQIVND (reference sequence). The CDR3 runs to 12 residues.